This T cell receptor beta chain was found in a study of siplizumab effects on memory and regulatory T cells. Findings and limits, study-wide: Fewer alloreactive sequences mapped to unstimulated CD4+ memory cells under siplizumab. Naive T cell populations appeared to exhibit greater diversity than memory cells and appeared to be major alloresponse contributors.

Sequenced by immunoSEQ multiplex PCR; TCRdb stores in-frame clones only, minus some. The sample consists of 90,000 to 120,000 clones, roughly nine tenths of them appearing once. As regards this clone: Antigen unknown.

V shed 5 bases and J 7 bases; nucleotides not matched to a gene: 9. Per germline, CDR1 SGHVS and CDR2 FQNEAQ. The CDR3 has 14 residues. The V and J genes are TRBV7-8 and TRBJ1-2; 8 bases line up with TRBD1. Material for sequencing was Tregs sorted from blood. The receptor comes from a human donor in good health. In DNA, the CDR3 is TGTGCCAGCAGCCCTGGACAGGGATCCCTTGGCTACACCTTC. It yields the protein CASSPGQGSLGYTF.